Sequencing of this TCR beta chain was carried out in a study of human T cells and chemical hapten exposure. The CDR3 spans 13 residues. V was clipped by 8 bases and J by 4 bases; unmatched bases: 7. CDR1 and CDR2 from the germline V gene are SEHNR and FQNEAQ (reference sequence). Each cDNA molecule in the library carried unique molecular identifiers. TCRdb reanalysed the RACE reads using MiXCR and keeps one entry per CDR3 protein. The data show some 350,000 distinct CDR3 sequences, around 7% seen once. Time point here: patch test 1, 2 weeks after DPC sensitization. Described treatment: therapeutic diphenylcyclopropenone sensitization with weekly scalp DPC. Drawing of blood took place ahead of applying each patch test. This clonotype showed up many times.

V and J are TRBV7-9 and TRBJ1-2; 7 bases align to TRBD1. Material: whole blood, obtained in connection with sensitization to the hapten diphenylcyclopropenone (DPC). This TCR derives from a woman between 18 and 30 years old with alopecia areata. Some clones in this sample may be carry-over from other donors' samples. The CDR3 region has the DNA TGTGCCAGCTCGGGGGACAGATCCTATGGCTACACCTTC. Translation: CASSGDRSYGYTF.